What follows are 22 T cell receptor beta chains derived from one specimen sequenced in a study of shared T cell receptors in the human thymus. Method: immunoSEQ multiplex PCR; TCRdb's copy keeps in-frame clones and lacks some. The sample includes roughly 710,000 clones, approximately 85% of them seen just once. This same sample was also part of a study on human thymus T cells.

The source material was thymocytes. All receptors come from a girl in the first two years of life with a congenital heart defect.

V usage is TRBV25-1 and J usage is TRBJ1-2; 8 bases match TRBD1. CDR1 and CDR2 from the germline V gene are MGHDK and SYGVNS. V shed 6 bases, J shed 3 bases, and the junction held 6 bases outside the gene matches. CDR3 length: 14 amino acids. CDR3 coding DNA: TGTGCCAGCAGGCAGGGGGCGGTGGACTATGGCTACACCTTC. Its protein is CASRQGAVDYGYTF.

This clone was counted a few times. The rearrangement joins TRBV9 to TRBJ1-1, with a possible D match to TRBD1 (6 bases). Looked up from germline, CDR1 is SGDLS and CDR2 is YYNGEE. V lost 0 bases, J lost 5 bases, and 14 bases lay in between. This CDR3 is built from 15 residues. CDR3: CASSVEGGGGTEAFF. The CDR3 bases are TGTGCCAGCAGCGTAGAAGGAGGGGGGGGGACTGAAGCTTTCTTT. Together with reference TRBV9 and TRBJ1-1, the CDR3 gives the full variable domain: DSGVTQTPKHLITATGQRVTLRCSPRSGDLSVYWYQQSLDQGLQFLIQYYNGEERAKGNILERFSAQQFPDLHSELNLSSLELGDSALYFCASSVEGGGGTEAFFGQGTRLTVV.

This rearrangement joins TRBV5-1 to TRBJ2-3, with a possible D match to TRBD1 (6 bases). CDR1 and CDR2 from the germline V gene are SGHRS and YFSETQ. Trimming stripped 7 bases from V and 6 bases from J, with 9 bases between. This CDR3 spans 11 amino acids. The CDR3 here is CASDGQDTQYF. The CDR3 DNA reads TGCGCCAGCGATGGACAGGATACGCAGTATTTT. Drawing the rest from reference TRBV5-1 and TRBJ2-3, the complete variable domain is KAGVTQTPRYLIKTRGQQVTLSCSPISGHRSVSWYQQTPGQGLQFLFEYFSETQRNKGNFPGRFSGRQFSNSRSEMNVSTLELGDSALYLCASDGQDTQYFGPGTRLTVL.

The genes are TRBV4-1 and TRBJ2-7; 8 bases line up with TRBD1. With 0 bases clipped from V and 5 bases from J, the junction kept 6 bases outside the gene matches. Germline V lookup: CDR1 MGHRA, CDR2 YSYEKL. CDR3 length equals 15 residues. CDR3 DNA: TGCGCCAGCAGCCAAGAAGAGGACAGGGACCACGAGCAGTACTTC. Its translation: CASSQEEDRDHEQYF.

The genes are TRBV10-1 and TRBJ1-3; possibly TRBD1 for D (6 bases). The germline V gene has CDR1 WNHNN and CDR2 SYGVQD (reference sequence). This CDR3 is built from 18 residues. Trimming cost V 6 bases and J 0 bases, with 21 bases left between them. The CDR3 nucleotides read TGCGCCAGCAGCATACATCCGGGACAACGAGTCTCTGGAAACACCATATATTTT. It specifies CASSIHPGQRVSGNTIYF.

Here the CDR3 reads CASSLGGASIEKLFF. The CDR3, as DNA: TGTGCCAGCAGCTTAGGTGGGGCCTCTATCGAAAAACTGTTTTTT. The chain uses TRBV11-2 and TRBJ1-4, with D possibly TRBD1 on 5 matching bases. Germline V gives CDR1 SGHAT, CDR2 FQNNGV. The CDR3 consists of 15 residues. V lost 1 base and J lost 8, with 14 bases in between.

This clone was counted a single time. CDR3 nucleotides: TGTGCCAGCACCTTTCTTCCTCTCTACGAGCAGTACTTC. Translation gives CASTFLPLYEQYF. The chain joins TRBV7-9 to TRBJ2-7; D gene unclear. Germline assignment: CDR1 SEHNR and CDR2 FQNEAQ (reference sequence). Trimming pared 7 bases from V and 3 bases from J, leaving 13 bases between. The CDR3 has 13 amino acids. The variable domain in full, completed from reference TRBV7-9 and TRBJ2-7, reads DTGVSQNPRHKITKRGQNVTFRCDPISEHNRLYWYRQTLGQGPEFLTYFQNEAQLEKSRLLSDRFSAERPKGSFSTLEIQRTEQGDSAMYLCASTFLPLYEQYFGPGTRLTVT.

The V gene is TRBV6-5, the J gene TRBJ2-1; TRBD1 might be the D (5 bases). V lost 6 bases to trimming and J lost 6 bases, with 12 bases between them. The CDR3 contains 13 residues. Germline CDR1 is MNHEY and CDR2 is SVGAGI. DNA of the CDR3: TGTGCCAGCAGCTCATTCAGGGTCAATGAGCAGTTCTTC. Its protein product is CASSSFRVNEQFF.

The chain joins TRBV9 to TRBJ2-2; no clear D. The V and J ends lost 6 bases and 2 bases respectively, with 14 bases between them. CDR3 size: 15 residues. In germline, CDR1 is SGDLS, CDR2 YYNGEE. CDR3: CASTLNGYNTGELFF. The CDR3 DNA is TGTGCCAGCACCCTGAACGGGTATAACACCGGGGAGCTGTTTTTT.

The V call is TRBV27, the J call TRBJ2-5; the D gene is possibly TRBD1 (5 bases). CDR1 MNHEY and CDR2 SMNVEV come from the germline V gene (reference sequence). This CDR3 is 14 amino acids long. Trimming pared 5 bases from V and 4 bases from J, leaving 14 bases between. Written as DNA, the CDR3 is TGTGCCAGCAGTGAAAGACAGCAAATAGAGACCCAGTACTTC. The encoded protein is CASSERQQIETQYF.

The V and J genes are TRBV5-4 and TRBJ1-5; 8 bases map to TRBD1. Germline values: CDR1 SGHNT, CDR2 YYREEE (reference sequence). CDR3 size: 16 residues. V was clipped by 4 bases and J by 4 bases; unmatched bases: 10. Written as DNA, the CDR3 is TGTGCCAGCAGCCCTATCCGGACAGGGTCAAATCAGCCCCAGCATTTT. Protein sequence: CASSPIRTGSNQPQHF. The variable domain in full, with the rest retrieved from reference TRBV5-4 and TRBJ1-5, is ETGVTQSPTHLIKTRGQQVTLRCSSQSGHNTVSWYQQALGQGPQFIFQYYREEENGRGNFPPRFSGLQFPNYSSELNVNALELDDSALYLCASSPIRTGSNQPQHFGDGTRLSIL.

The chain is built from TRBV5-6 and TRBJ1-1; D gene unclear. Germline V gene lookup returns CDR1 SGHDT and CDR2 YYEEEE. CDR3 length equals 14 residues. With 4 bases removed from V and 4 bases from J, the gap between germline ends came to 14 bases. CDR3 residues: CASSPCPTGTEAFF. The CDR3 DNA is TGTGCCAGCAGCCCGTGCCCCACCGGCACTGAAGCTTTCTTT. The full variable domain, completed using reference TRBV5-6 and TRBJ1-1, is DAGVTQSPTHLIKTRGQQVTLRCSPKSGHDTVSWYQQALGQGPQFIFQYYEEEERQRGNFPDRFSGHQFPNYSSELNVNALLLGDSALYLCASSPCPTGTEAFFGQGTRLTVV.

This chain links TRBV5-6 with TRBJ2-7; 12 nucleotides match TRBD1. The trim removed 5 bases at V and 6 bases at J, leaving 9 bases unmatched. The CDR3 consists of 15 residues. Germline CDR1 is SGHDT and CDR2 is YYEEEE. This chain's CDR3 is CASRPWGTGGFEQYF. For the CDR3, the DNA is TGTGCCAGCAGGCCATGGGGGACAGGGGGCTTCGAGCAGTACTTC. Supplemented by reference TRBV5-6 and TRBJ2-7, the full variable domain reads DAGVTQSPTHLIKTRGQQVTLRCSPKSGHDTVSWYQQALGQGPQFIFQYYEEEERQRGNFPDRFSGHQFPNYSSELNVNALLLGDSALYLCASRPWGTGGFEQYFGPGTRLTVT.

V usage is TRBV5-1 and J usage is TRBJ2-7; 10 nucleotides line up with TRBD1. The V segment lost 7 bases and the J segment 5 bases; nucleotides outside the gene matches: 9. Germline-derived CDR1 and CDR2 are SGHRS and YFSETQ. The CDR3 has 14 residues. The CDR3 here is CASFVGQGEDEQYF. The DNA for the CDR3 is TGCGCCAGCTTCGTCGGACAGGGGGAGGACGAGCAGTACTTC.

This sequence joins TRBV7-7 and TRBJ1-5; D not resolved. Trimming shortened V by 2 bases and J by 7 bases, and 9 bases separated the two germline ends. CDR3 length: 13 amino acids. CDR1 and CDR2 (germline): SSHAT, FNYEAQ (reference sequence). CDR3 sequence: CASSLSPSQPQHF. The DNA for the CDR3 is TGTGCCAGCAGCTTATCCCCAAGCCAGCCCCAGCATTTT.

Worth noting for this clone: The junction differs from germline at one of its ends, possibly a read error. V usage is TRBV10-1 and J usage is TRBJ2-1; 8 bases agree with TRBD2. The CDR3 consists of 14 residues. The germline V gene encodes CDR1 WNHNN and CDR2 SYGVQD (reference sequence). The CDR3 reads CASAGGTSSNEQLF. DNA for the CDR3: TGCGCCAGTGCCGGTGGGACTAGTAGCAATGAGCAGCTCTTC.

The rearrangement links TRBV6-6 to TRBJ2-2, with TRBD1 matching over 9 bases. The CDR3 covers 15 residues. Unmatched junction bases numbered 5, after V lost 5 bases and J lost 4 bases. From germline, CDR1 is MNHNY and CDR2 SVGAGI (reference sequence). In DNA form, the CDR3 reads TGTGCCAGCAGTCCCGACAGGGGGGGCACCGGGGAGCTGTTTTTT. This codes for CASSPDRGGTGELFF.

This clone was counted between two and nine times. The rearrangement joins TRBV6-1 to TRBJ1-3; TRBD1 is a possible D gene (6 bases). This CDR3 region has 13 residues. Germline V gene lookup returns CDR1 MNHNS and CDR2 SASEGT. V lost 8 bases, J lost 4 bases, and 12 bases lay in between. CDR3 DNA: TGTGCCAGCTCCACAGGGTTAGGAAACACCATATATTTT. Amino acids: CASSTGLGNTIYF.

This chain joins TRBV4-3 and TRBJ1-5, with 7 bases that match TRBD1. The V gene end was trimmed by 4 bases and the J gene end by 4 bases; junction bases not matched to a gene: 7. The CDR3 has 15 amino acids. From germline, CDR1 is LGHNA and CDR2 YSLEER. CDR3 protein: CASSPTGTVNQPQHF. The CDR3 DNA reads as TGCGCCAGCAGCCCAACCGGGACAGTGAATCAGCCCCAGCATTTT.

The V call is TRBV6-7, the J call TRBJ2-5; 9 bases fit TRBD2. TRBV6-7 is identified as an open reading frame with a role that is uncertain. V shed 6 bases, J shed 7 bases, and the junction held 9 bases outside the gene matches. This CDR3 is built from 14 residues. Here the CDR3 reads CASSPGLAGRTQYF. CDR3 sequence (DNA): TGTGCCAGCAGCCCGGGACTAGCAGGAAGGACCCAGTACTTC.

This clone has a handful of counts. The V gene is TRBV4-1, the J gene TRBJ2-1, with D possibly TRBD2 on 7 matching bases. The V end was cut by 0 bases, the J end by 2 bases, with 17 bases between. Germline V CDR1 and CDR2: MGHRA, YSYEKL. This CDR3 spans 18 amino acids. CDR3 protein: CASSQDFGGGPPYNEQFF. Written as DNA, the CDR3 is TGCGCCAGCAGCCAAGATTTTGGCGGGGGCCCACCCTACAATGAGCAGTTCTTC.

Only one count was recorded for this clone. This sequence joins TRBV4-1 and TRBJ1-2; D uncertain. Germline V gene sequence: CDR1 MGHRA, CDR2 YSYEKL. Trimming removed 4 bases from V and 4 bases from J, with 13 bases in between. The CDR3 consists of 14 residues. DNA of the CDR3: TGCGCCAGCAGCCCCCAACCGGGGAGCTATGGCTACACCTTC. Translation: CASSPQPGSYGYTF.